This record looks at one T cell receptor beta chain sequence and its context. Its antigen target is currently unknown. Base qualities were left out, and no much larger clone turns up one base away. Peripheral blood CD8+ and CD4+ T cells from healthy donors, Susac syndrome patients and multiple sclerosis patients were profiled by high-throughput TCR beta sequencing. Healthy donors were age- and sex-matched controls. CD8+ TEMRA cells were enriched by FACS, while bulk CD8+ and CD4+ T cells were purified by magnetic negative isolation. Blood was collected in EDTA tubes and processed within 24 hours, with PBMCs isolated through density gradient centrifugation. PBMCs destined for TCR sequencing were cryopreserved in liquid nitrogen and later thawed in a 37 °C water bath. A purity of at least 90% was achieved for sorted or isolated CD4+, CD8+ and CD8+ TEMRA cells. RNA was extracted with the RNeasy kit and roughly 0.45 to 1 ug was reverse transcribed using random hexamers. TCR beta CDR3 regions were amplified with the immunoSEQ multiplex PCR assay covering 54 Vbeta and 13 Jbeta segments. Bias from PCR amplification was corrected by using a synthetic template baseline for primer optimization and for computational correction. The published analysis was carried out like this. Only productive sequences were kept, with reads annotated to V, D and J genes according to IMGT and analyzed in immunoSEQ Analyzer. Clonality was computed as one minus Shannon entropy normalized by log2 of the number of productive unique sequences. For each patient and control, public and private clones were evaluated among the 100 most prevalent clones. Susac-specific clones were defined as absent from healthy and MS cohorts, 1052 published viral clones and other ImmuneACCESS disease sequences. TCRdb took the public reads, trimmed them with fastp at Q25, ran MiXCR for clone calling and kept in-frame beta chains. Duplicate CDR3 protein sequences are folded into a single record with the most common DNA and genes. What appears here as the V and J calls and clone size reflects TCRdb's work, not the paper's. This sample is represented by around 140,000 distinct CDR3 sequences; roughly 95% of them were singletons. Clones ranked in the top ten supply more than 0.065% of the sample.

From the cysteine up to the phenylalanine, the CDR3 has a length of 13 residues. Solely the CDR3 DNA is kept, with 39 bases framed from the first base. The trim is 3 bases for V and 5 bases for J, with a gap of 9 bases between the germline ends. This record comes from a study of CD8 T cells in Susac syndrome (dated by TCRdb to the late 2010s). With regard to the full study: The study used repertoire sequencing to test whether antigen drove CD8+ T cell activation and differentiation in Susac syndrome. Broader findings and caveats from the paper: The number of individuals in the TCR sequencing and HLA analysis was acknowledged as relatively small.

The chain links TRBV12-3 or TRBV12-4 with TRBJ2-3, with TRBD2 tentatively as D gene (5 bases match). This TCR derives from a human donor in good health. The sample was CD4+ T cells from PBMCs. The CDR3 protein sequence reads: CASSLTRGDTQYF. The nucleotide sequence is TGTGCCAGCAGTTTGACCCGGGGAGATACGCAGTATTTT.